This T cell receptor beta chain came from a study of shared clonotypes between healthy human individuals. The CDR3 covers 15 residues. Germline CDR1 reads SGHNT; CDR2 reads YYREEE (reference sequence). V lost 0 bases and J 1 base, leaving 10 bases between the germline ends. The method was immunoSEQ multiplex PCR; TCRdb's version includes in-frame clones alone and lacks a portion of them. In the table there are roughly 510,000 clones, approximately 79% of which are singletons. The sample was PBMCs. The sequence came from a woman aged 40-49 years in good health. Some clones in this sample may be carry-over from other donors' samples. The genes are TRBV5-4 and TRBJ1-2; the D is unclear. CDR3 coding DNA: TGTGCCAGCAGCTTGGGTAGAAACCTTAACTATGGCTACACCTTC. It yields the protein CASSLGRNLNYGYTF. Complete variable domain (other parts from reference TRBV5-4 and TRBJ1-2): ETGVTQSPTHLIKTRGQQVTLRCSSQSGHNTVSWYQQALGQGPQFIFQYYREEENGRGNFPPRFSGLQFPNYSSELNVNALELDDSALYLCASSLGRNLNYGYTFGSGTRLTVV.